The 22 T cell receptor beta chains reported below all come from one sample, sequenced in a study of T cell repertoires in cytomegalovirus infection. Each CDR3 protein gets one entry after TCRdb re-called the reads with MiXCR. In the table there are around 750,000 distinct CDR3 sequences, about 33% of which are singletons. Their antigens are not known. The sequenced sample was cultured CD8+ T cells from PBMCs, obtained from culture after CMV antigen stimulation. The receptor source for this set is a human donor in good health (CMV status not recorded). Some clones in this sample may be carry-over from other donors' samples.

In its sample, this clonotype was seen many times. The chain uses TRBV7-6 and TRBJ2-3; tentatively, D is TRBD1 or TRBD2 (5 bases each). This CDR3 region has 19 residues. Germline V CDR1 and CDR2: SGHVS, FNYEAQ. V dropped 3 bases and J dropped 9 bases, with 31 bases sitting between them. CDR3 sequence: CASSFSAPGTEHITWTQYF. CDR3 nucleotides: TGTGCCAGCAGCTTTTCGGCCCCCGGGACCGAACACATCACATGGACGCAGTATTTT.

This chain uses TRBV10-3 with TRBJ2-7; 8 nucleotides agree with TRBD1. Germline lookup yields CDR1 ENHRY and CDR2 SYGVKD. This CDR3 comprises 13 residues. V gave up 3 bases and J gave up 6 bases; unmatched junction bases: 4. The CDR3 region is CAISDQGAGEQYF. The CDR3 DNA reads TGTGCCATCAGTGACCAGGGGGCGGGCGAGCAGTACTTC.

The J gene is TRBJ1-1, the V gene TRBV2, with a tentative D call TRBD1 (5 bases). CDR3 size: 14 residues. V was cut by 0 bases and J by 4 bases, with 9 bases left in between. Per germline, CDR1 SNHLY and CDR2 FYNNEI. CDR3 bases: TGTGCCAGCAGTGAAGCGCAGGGTCCCACTGAAGCTTTCTTT. Translating gives CASSEAQGPTEAFF.

This clonotype was seen repeatedly, ten times or more. The J gene is TRBJ2-2, the V gene TRBV3-1; the match to TRBD1 covers 7 bases. V shed 7 bases and J 2 bases; nucleotides not matched to a gene: 13. CDR1 and CDR2 (germline): LGHDT, YNNKEL (reference sequence). This CDR3 contains 17 residues. The CDR3 nucleotides are TGTGCCAGCATAAACCTCGGACAGGACCAAAACACCGGGGAGCTGTTTTTT. Encoded protein: CASINLGQDQNTGELFF.

J is TRBJ2-6 and V is TRBV10-3; a weak D match, TRBD1 (6 bases). Per the germline V gene, CDR1 is ENHRY and CDR2 is SYGVKD. The CDR3 length is 17 residues. The ends were cut back, 5 bases at V and 0 bases at J, with 14 bases in the middle. The CDR3 spells CAISTRQASSGANVLTF. In DNA, the CDR3 is TGTGCCATCAGTACACGACAGGCCAGCTCTGGGGCCAACGTCCTGACTTTC.

The V and J genes are TRBV27 and TRBJ2-1; D may be TRBD2 (5 bases). The length of the CDR3 is 18 residues. Looked up from germline, CDR1 is MNHEY and CDR2 is SMNVEV (reference sequence). Trimming removed 0 bases from V and 3 bases from J, with 18 bases in between. The CDR3 bases are TGTGCCAGCAGTTTATCGATTAGCGCGGGTTATCTCTACAATGAGCAGTTCTTC. Its protein is CASSLSISAGYLYNEQFF.

This clonotype has a single count. This may arise from a read error, as a much more abundant clone is one base away. The chain combines TRBV7-8 with TRBJ1-3; the match to TRBD1 covers 7 bases. This CDR3 contains 15 residues. Germline loops: CDR1 SGHVS, CDR2 FQNEAQ. The trim removed 5 bases at V and 6 bases at J, leaving 10 bases unmatched. This CDR3 is CASSRNRGPENTIYF. CDR3 nucleotide sequence: TGTGCCAGCAGCCGGAACAGGGGTCCCGAAAACACCATATATTTT.

This chain connects TRBV12-3 or TRBV12-4 to TRBJ1-2, with a weak D call TRBD1 (5 bases). The CDR3 runs 14 residues. V gave up 5 bases and J gave up 1 base, with 11 bases separating them. The CDR3 is CASSTDSHNYGYTF. In nucleotides, the CDR3 is TGTGCCAGCAGTACTGACAGCCATAACTATGGCTACACCTTC.

V gene TRBV12-5 combines with J gene TRBJ2-2; maybe TRBD1 (6 bases). The CDR3 totals 16 residues. CDR1 is LGHNT and CDR2 is FRNRAP in the germline V gene. The V gene lost 5 bases and the J gene lost 0 bases, with 13 bases spanning the gap. The CDR3 region is CASGLIGTTNTGELFF. For the CDR3, the DNA is TGTGCTAGTGGTCTTATCGGGACAACGAACACCGGGGAGCTGTTTTTT.

This clonotype came up many times. The CDR3 DNA sequence: TGTGCCAGCAGCTTAGTTGGAGAGGGGGAGGCTGAAGCTTTCTTT. Its translation is CASSLVGEGEAEAFF. The rearrangement joins TRBV7-9 to TRBJ1-1, with D maybe TRBD1 (6 bases). Germline V lookup: CDR1 SEHNR, CDR2 FQNEAQ (reference sequence). The CDR3 contains 15 residues. The V and J ends lost 1 base and 6 bases respectively, with 15 bases between them. The entire variable domain, with the rest obtained from reference TRBV7-9 and TRBJ1-1, is as follows: DTGVSQNPRHKITKRGQNVTFRCDPISEHNRLYWYRQTLGQGPEFLTYFQNEAQLEKSRLLSDRFSAERPKGSFSTLEIQRTEQGDSAMYLCASSLVGEGEAEAFFGQGTRLTVV.

This clonotype was found once. The rearrangement links TRBV27 to TRBJ2-2; the D gene is possibly TRBD1 (5 bases). This CDR3 comprises 12 residues. Germline CDR1 is MNHEY and CDR2 is SMNVEV (reference sequence). V shed 10 bases and J shed 5 bases, with 11 bases lying between them. CDR3 in DNA: TGTGCCACCGTCACAGGAACCGGGGAGCTGTTTTTT. Its translation: CATVTGTGELFF.

The chain joins TRBV7-2 to TRBJ1-5; TRBD1 is a possible D gene (6 bases). V dropped 2 bases and J dropped 9 bases, with 17 bases sitting between them. The CDR3 spans 15 residues. Germline V gene lookup returns CDR1 SGHTA and CDR2 FQGNSA. CDR3 coding DNA: TGTGCCAGCAGCTTAACGGGCAGGGGAGTAGGGCCCCAGCATTTT. Its protein product is CASSLTGRGVGPQHF.

Only a few counts were recorded for this clonotype. The rearrangement joins TRBV7-2 to TRBJ2-5, with no clear D. The germline gives CDR1 SGHTA, CDR2 FQGNSA. The CDR3 spans 16 residues. Trimming shortened V by 4 bases and J by 0 bases, and 15 bases separated the two germline ends. The CDR3 nucleotides are TGTGCCAGCAGCTACAGAGGTCCTTCCTACCAAGAGACCCAGTACTTC. Translated: CASSYRGPSYQETQYF.

This clonotype has just a few counts. The chain carries TRBV6-2 or TRBV6-3 and TRBJ1-3; D ambiguous. The CDR3 is made up of 16 amino acids. The V end lost 3 bases, the J end lost 0 bases, and 12 bases lay between the germline ends. Germline CDR1 MNHEY, CDR2 SVGEGT. CDR3 sequence reads: CASSYSETSSGNTIYF. The CDR3 DNA sequence: TGTGCCAGCAGTTATTCGGAGACCAGCTCTGGAAACACCATATATTTT.

This clonotype was counted at least ten times. This sequence joins TRBV7-2 and TRBJ2-5, with D unresolved. The V gene's germline CDR1 is SGHTA and CDR2 FQGNSA. V was shortened by 5 bases and J by 1 base, with 14 bases between the two germline ends. The CDR3 is 15 residues long. The CDR3 spells CASSQTTGFQETQYF. In DNA form, the CDR3 reads TGTGCCAGCAGCCAAACAACGGGCTTCCAAGAGACCCAGTACTTC.

The rearrangement joins TRBV6-4 to TRBJ2-3, with TRBD2 matching 8 bases. V lost 6 bases to trimming and J lost 4 bases; unmatched junction nucleotides: 12. Germline CDR1 is MRHNA and CDR2 is SNTAGT. CDR3 size: 16 residues. CDR3 region: CASRSEGSGAADTQYF. In DNA form, the CDR3 reads TGTGCCAGCAGGTCGGAGGGTAGCGGGGCTGCAGATACGCAGTATTTT.

The rearrangement uses TRBV5-8 and TRBJ1-2; no clear D gene. V lost 3 bases, J lost 4 bases, and 13 bases lay in between. The CDR3 has 14 residues. The germline V gene encodes CDR1 SGHTS and CDR2 YDEGEE. CDR3 in DNA: TGTGCCAGCAGCTATCGGGAGGGCGGCTATGGCTACACCTTC. Translated: CASSYREGGYGYTF.

This clonotype turned up a few times. The genes are TRBV7-2 and TRBJ2-7; D is perhaps TRBD1 or TRBD2 (5 bases each). Trimming shortened V by 1 base and J by 0 bases, and 7 bases separated the two germline ends. CDR3 length: 14 residues. Germline CDR1 SGHTA, CDR2 FQGNSA. CDR3 in amino acids: CASSLGDDSYEQYV. For the CDR3, the DNA is TGTGCCAGCAGCTTAGGGGACGACTCCTACGAGCAGTACGTC.

This clonotype was recorded many times. The CDR3 nucleotides read TGCGCCAGCAGCCAGGCCCAGACAGGGAAGAACACTGAAGCTTTCTTT. It is translated as CASSQAQTGKNTEAFF. This rearrangement joins TRBV4-1 to TRBJ1-1; 7 bases agree with TRBD1. Germline-derived CDR1 and CDR2 are MGHRA and YSYEKL. The trim removed 3 bases at V and 1 base at J, leaving 8 bases unmatched. The CDR3 spans 16 residues.

The gene calls are TRBV5-4 and TRBJ1-1; D is uncertain. Trimming took 4 bases from V and 3 from J, leaving 10 bases between them. The CDR3 is 13 residues long. Per germline, CDR1 SGHNT and CDR2 YYREEE (reference sequence). Written as DNA, the CDR3 is TGTGCCAGCAGCGCCCGGGGTGACACTGAAGCTTTCTTT. Amino acids: CASSARGDTEAFF.

This clonotype was seen only a few times. This rearrangement joins TRBV27 to TRBJ1-2; possibly TRBD1 for D (6 bases). V lost 2 bases, J lost 4 bases, and 11 bases lay in between. The germline V gene has CDR1 MNHEY and CDR2 SMNVEV (reference sequence). The CDR3 covers 14 residues. This chain's CDR3 is CASSLAGASYGYTF. The CDR3 DNA follows: TGTGCCAGCAGTTTAGCGGGGGCAAGCTATGGCTACACCTTC.

This chain uses TRBV5-6 with TRBJ1-5, with D maybe TRBD1 (5 bases). Trimming pared 4 bases from V and 2 bases from J, leaving 13 bases between. Germline V CDR1 and CDR2: SGHDT, YYEEEE. The CDR3 loop spans 15 amino acids. CDR3 sequence: CASSVGWGGNQPQHF. CDR3 coding DNA: TGTGCCAGCAGCGTAGGTTGGGGCGGCAATCAGCCCCAGCATTTT.